A selection of T cell receptor beta chains follows, all from one sample in a study of blood T cell repertoires in COVID-19. Libraries were prepared by immunoSEQ multiplex PCR; TCRdb keeps only in-frame clonotypes and omits some of them. The table includes 200,000 to 300,000 clones, roughly 84% detected once. The sample consisted of peripheral blood. The receptors come from a woman aged 40 to 50 who had recovered from COVID-19. Each CDR3 is given with its conserved first and last residue. The D gene is left open where the match is weak. Clone size is not always given. Where it is, it says once, few, many or a class for expanded clones.

abundance	len	j_gene	v_gene	d_gene	CDR3aa	CDR3nt
.	14	TRBJ2-2	TRBV19	TRBD2	CASTQAGLAGELFF	TGTGCCAGTACTCAGGCTGGACTAGCGGGGGAGCTGTTTTTT
.	16	TRBJ2-1	TRBV24-1	TRBD2	CATSDRGGGARSEQFF	TGTGCCACCAGTGATAGGGGCGGGGGGGCCAGGAGTGAGCAGTTCTTC
.	14	TRBJ2-1	TRBV7-9	TRBD2	CASKTGTSGTEQFF	TGTGCCAGCAAAACCGGGACTAGCGGGACGGAGCAGTTCTTC
.	15	TRBJ1-2	TRBV3-1/TRBV3-2	.	CASSPGTTSGYGYTF	TGTGCCAGCAGCCCAGGGACTACCTCGGGGTATGGCTACACCTTC
.	12	TRBJ2-1	TRBV28	.	CASRGRRDEQFF	TGTGCCAGCAGGGGGAGAAGGGATGAGCAGTTCTTC
.	16	TRBJ2-3	TRBV28	TRBD2	CASSAPGGGGTDTQYF	TGTGCCAGCAGTGCTCCCGGGGGGGGCGGCACAGATACGCAGTATTTT
.	13	TRBJ2-1	TRBV11-2	.	CASSLNLAEHTFF	TGTGCCAGCAGCTTGAATCTAGCCGAACATACGTTCTTC
.	17	TRBJ2-7	TRBV7-9	TRBD2	CASSLGVSGRSSYEQYF	TGTGCCAGCAGCTTAGGGGTTAGCGGGCGGAGCTCCTACGAGCAGTACTTC
once	17	TRBJ2-7	TRBV10-3	.	CAISESSLGQKTYEQYF	TGTGCCATCAGTGAGTCGAGTTTAGGACAGAAGACCTACGAGCAGTACTTC
.	14	TRBJ2-7	TRBV3-1/TRBV3-2	TRBD1	CASSQLDRGYEQYF	TGTGCCAGCAGCCAACTAGACAGGGGGTATGAGCAGTACTTC
.	18	TRBJ2-3	TRBV28	.	CASSFPRDTESSTDTQYF	TGTGCCAGCAGTTTCCCGCGAGACACCGAATCTAGCACAGATACGCAGTATTTT
few	14	TRBJ1-2	TRBV11-2	.	CASSLDQTGYGYTF	TGTGCCAGCAGCTTAGATCAAACAGGGTATGGCTACACCTTC
.	16	TRBJ1-4	TRBV5-1	.	CASSVGTSATNEKLFF	TGCGCCAGCAGCGTAGGGACAAGCGCAACTAATGAAAAACTGTTTTTT
few	15	TRBJ2-7	TRBV7-2	TRBD1	CASSLRVGRGREQYF	TGTGCCAGCAGCTTACGTGTCGGCAGGGGGCGCGAGCAGTACTTC
.	15	TRBJ2-3	TRBV24-1	TRBD2	CATTSGGGSTDTQYF	TGTGCCACCACCTCTGGCGGGGGGAGCACAGATACGCAGTATTTT
.	11	TRBJ1-4	TRBV29-1	.	CSVRYDEKLFF	TGCAGCGTCAGATACGATGAAAAACTGTTTTTT
once	14	TRBJ1-3	TRBV5-1	.	CASSLGDIGNTIYF	TGCGCCAGCAGCTTGGGGGACATTGGAAACACCATATATTTT
.	14	TRBJ2-7	TRBV28	TRBD1	CASSLPGTGFLEYF	TGTGCCAGCAGCCTACCCGGGACAGGGTTCTTGGAGTACTTC
.	14	TRBJ1-3	TRBV11-3	.	CASGSYAGGNTIYF	TGTGCCAGCGGATCCTATGCGGGAGGAAACACCATATATTTT
once	16	TRBJ2-7	TRBV4-1	TRBD1	CASSHSSAGGSYEQYF	TGCGCCAGCAGCCATTCCTCGGCAGGGGGCTCCTACGAGCAGTACTTC
few	13	TRBJ2-7	TRBV5-8	.	CASFGQNTYEQYF	TGTGCCAGCTTCGGACAAAACACCTACGAGCAGTACTTC
.	14	TRBJ2-7	TRBV11-2	.	CASRDSSSSYEQYF	TGTGCCAGCAGAGACAGCTCCAGCTCCTACGAGCAGTACTTC
.	14	TRBJ1-4	TRBV7-9	.	CASSLKGGFEKLFF	TGTGCCAGCAGCTTGAAGGGGGGGTTTGAAAAACTGTTTTTT
.	14	TRBJ1-2	TRBV5-1	TRBD1	CASRTGTGYYGYTF	TGCGCCAGCAGAACCGGGACAGGGTACTATGGCTACACCTTC
.	15	TRBJ2-7	TRBV3-1/TRBV3-2	TRBD2	CASSSPIGLVYEQYF	TGTGCCAGCAGCTCCCCAATAGGACTAGTCTACGAGCAGTACTTC
.	11	TRBJ2-7	TRBV6-5	.	CASRTGHEQYF	TGTGCCAGCAGGACAGGCCACGAGCAGTACTTC
.	14	TRBJ2-7	TRBV7-9	TRBD1	CASSQDRAPYEQYF	TGTGCCAGCAGCCAGGACAGGGCACCCTACGAGCAGTACTTC
.	15	TRBJ1-5	TRBV27	TRBD1	CASSLSGQRGQPQHF	TGTGCCAGCAGTTTATCGGGACAGCGGGGGCAGCCCCAGCATTTT
.	13	TRBJ1-2	TRBV15	.	CATSRGTDYGYTF	TGTGCCACCAGCAGAGGGACAGACTATGGCTACACCTTC
.	15	TRBJ1-6	TRBV30	TRBD1	CASPRGDRISSPLHF	TGTGCCTCCCCGCGAGGGGACAGGATATCTTCACCCCTCCACTTT